This TCR beta chain was profiled in a study of identical twins. Broader study findings: The study found excess low generation probability among twin-shared out-of-frame alpha sequences. Invariant cells of the MAIT and iNKT types might have partly distorted the zero-insertion analyses.

This CDR3 has 15 amino acids. Per germline, CDR1 LNHNV and CDR2 YYDKDF (reference sequence). The junction had 7 bases not matched to a gene; V was cut back by 0 bases and J by 9 bases. Each cDNA held unique molecular identifiers, and template switching gave it a universal primer site. MiXCR, applied by TCRdb to the 5' RACE reads, yields one record per CDR3 protein. The table has some 590,000 distinct CDR3 sequences, more than 9% seen once. This clonotype was picked up a small number of times. Its antigen is not identified. These sequences were also reported in another study, on yellow fever vaccine responses in identical twins. In that study: Reported findings indicate that twins' vaccine T cell responses seemed partially convergent, partially personalized.

The source of this sequence is a woman in her late teens or twenties in good health. The sequencing input was PBMCs. This chain joins TRBV15 and TRBJ2-1; 8 positions agree with TRBD2. Here the CDR3 reads CATSRDAGLDSEQFF. The CDR3 coding sequence is TGTGCCACCAGCAGAGATGCGGGACTAGATAGTGAGCAGTTCTTC.